The source of this TCR beta chain is a study of blood T cell repertoires in COVID-19. In the study overall: COVID-19 samples, acute and convalescent, were from the United States, Italy and Spain.

The sample holds one count of this clone. While infection was still active, Seattle patients were enrolled and then followed longitudinally. Only in-frame clones appear in the TCRdb table, and some are missing; sequencing was by immunoSEQ multiplex PCR. Of about 87,000 clones listed, about 85% are singletons. Trimming stripped 0 bases from V and 7 bases from J, with 13 bases between. The germline V gene has CDR1 KGHSH and CDR2 LQKENI. CDR3 length: 15 residues. Sequencing input: peripheral blood. This TCR was sampled from a woman aged 80 or older with COVID-19, enrolled during active disease. This rearrangement joins TRBV18 to TRBJ2-1; a possible D gene is TRBD2 (5 bases). The chain's CDR3 is CASSPPVPPGNEQFF. The DNA of the CDR3 is TGTGCCAGCTCACCACCCGTTCCACCGGGGAATGAGCAGTTCTTC.